Following are 25 T cell receptor beta chains from one sample sequenced in a study of blood T cell repertoires in COVID-19. Data came from immunoSEQ multiplex PCR; TCRdb stores just in-frame clones and leaves some out. The sample lists around 370,000 clones, about 93% occurring once. Material: peripheral blood. The source of these receptors is a woman aged 18-29 years who had recovered from COVID-19.

The chain has TRBV6-6 and TRBJ1-6; no firm D call. V was cut by 8 bases and J by 7 bases, with 18 bases left in between. The CDR3 is 15 amino acids. The germline V gene encodes CDR1 MNHNY and CDR2 SVGAGI (reference sequence). CDR3 sequence reads: CASDPRQRGNSPLHF. The DNA for the CDR3 is TGTGCCAGCGACCCACGTCAAAGAGGCAATTCACCCCTCCACTTT.

The V gene is TRBV6-1, the J gene TRBJ2-3, with D unclear. Germline V CDR1 and CDR2: MNHNS, SASEGT. The CDR3 totals 14 residues. Trimming pared 1 base from V and 5 bases from J, leaving 10 bases between. CDR3 protein: CASSEGHVGDTQYF. CDR3 bases: TGTGCCAGCAGTGAAGGACATGTCGGAGATACGCAGTATTTT.

The chain carries TRBV9 and TRBJ1-1; maybe TRBD1 (6 bases). This CDR3 comprises 15 residues. Trimming cost V 3 bases and J 0 bases, with 12 bases left between them. Germline lookup yields CDR1 SGDLS and CDR2 YYNGEE. The CDR3 region has the DNA TGTGCCAGCAGCGGCCTTACAGGGATGAACACTGAAGCTTTCTTT. Residues: CASSGLTGMNTEAFF.

The chain joins TRBV19 to TRBJ1-2; tentative D call: TRBD1 (5 bases). Trimming took 9 bases from V and 4 from J, leaving 18 bases between them. Per germline, CDR1 LNHDA and CDR2 SQIVND (reference sequence). This CDR3 has 14 amino acids. The chain's CDR3 is CASSLMAGGYGYTF. In nucleotides, the CDR3 is TGTGCCAGCAGCCTAATGGCCGGGGGCTATGGCTACACCTTC.

The V call is TRBV2, the J call TRBJ2-1; 11 bases line up with TRBD1. Germline V gene sequence: CDR1 SNHLY, CDR2 FYNNEI. Trimming cost V 6 bases and J 0 bases; bases outside gene matches: 4. The CDR3 length is 16 residues. This CDR3 is CASRDGTGGSYNEQFF. For the CDR3, the DNA is TGTGCCAGCAGAGACGGGACAGGGGGCTCCTACAATGAGCAGTTCTTC.

This clone was detected once. V is TRBV6-4 and J is TRBJ2-2; D gene uncertain. Germline CDR1 reads MRHNA; CDR2 reads SNTAGT. This CDR3 is built from 17 residues. V dropped 3 bases and J dropped 3 bases, with 17 bases sitting between them. CDR3 protein: CASSEFRLPAHTGELFF. Here the CDR3 DNA reads TGTGCCAGCAGTGAGTTTCGACTCCCAGCCCACACCGGGGAGCTGTTTTTT.

The gene calls are TRBV7-8 and TRBJ2-3; the D gene is possibly TRBD2 (7 bases). This CDR3 is built from 17 residues. Looked up from germline, CDR1 is SGHVS and CDR2 is FQNEAQ. V was clipped by 1 base and J by 1 base, with 15 bases between them. The CDR3 region has the DNA TGTGCCAGCAGCTTAGGAAGGGGGGGCGGAGGCACAGATACGCAGTATTTT. It codes for CASSLGRGGGGTDTQYF.

This sequence joins TRBV14 and TRBJ2-5, with TRBD1 matching over 7 bases. J lost 5 bases, V lost 5 bases, and 8 bases had no gene match. The CDR3 runs 14 residues. Germline V gene data show CDR1 as SGHDN and CDR2 as FVKESK. CDR3 sequence reads: CASSRGLAAETQYF. The CDR3 DNA reads TGTGCCAGCAGCAGGGGGCTAGCTGCGGAGACCCAGTACTTC.

The CDR3 reads CASSSFLAGASSYNEQFF. The CDR3 region has the DNA TGTGCCAGCAGTTCCTTCCTAGCGGGCGCGAGCTCCTACAATGAGCAGTTCTTC. The chain links TRBV7-9 to TRBJ2-1, with 8 bases that match TRBD2. The ends lost 6 bases at V and 0 bases at J; junction bases unmatched: 13. This CDR3 contains 18 residues. From germline, CDR1 is SEHNR and CDR2 FQNEAQ (reference sequence).

The gene calls are TRBV3-1 (or the pseudogene TRBV3-2) and TRBJ2-1, with D uncertain. Germline values: CDR1 LGHDT, CDR2 YNNKEL (reference sequence). The CDR3 is 14 residues long. V dropped 4 bases and J dropped 5 bases, with 12 bases sitting between them. The CDR3 DNA follows: TGTGCCAGCAGCCCCTCAGGCCGCAACAATGAGCAGTTCTTC. Protein product: CASSPSGRNNEQFF.

This chain links TRBV9 with TRBJ2-5, with D tentatively TRBD1 (5 bases). There are 14 residues in the CDR3. Trimming shortened V by 4 bases and J by 2 bases, and 12 bases separated the two germline ends. Germline CDR1 and CDR2: SGDLS and YYNGEE. The DNA of the CDR3 is TGTGCCAGCAGCCCGAACAGGATACAAGAGACCCAGTACTTC. This translates into CASSPNRIQETQYF.

This rearrangement joins TRBV24-1 to TRBJ2-3; the match to TRBD2 covers 10 bases. Unmatched junction bases numbered 6, after V lost 0 bases and J lost 4 bases. This CDR3 spans 17 amino acids. Germline V CDR1 and CDR2: KGHDR, SFDVKD. The CDR3 loop reads CATSDLLASGSSDTQYF. The CDR3 DNA reads as TGTGCCACCAGTGATTTGCTAGCTAGCGGGAGCTCAGATACGCAGTATTTT.

A single count supports this clone. J is TRBJ1-5 and V is TRBV7-4; 9 bases are a match to TRBD1. This CDR3 spans 15 amino acids. Germline V lookup: CDR1 SGHVT, CDR2 SQSDAQ. After removal of 5 bases from V and 7 bases from J, the junction contained 9 bases not matched to a gene. CDR3 bases: TGTGCCAGCAGCCGACTTGACAGGGGGGAACAGCCCCAGCATTTT. It yields the protein CASSRLDRGEQPQHF.

This sequence joins TRBV4-3 and TRBJ1-2; the D gene is possibly TRBD1 (5 bases). This CDR3 is built from 15 residues. Germline CDR1 reads LGHNA; CDR2 reads YSLEER. Trimming removed 4 bases from V and 4 bases from J, with 16 bases in between. CDR3 sequence: CASSRGGPSAYGYTF. CDR3 DNA sequence: TGCGCCAGCAGCCGGGGCGGACCTTCAGCCTATGGCTACACCTTC.

The CDR3 DNA reads as TGTGCCAGCAGCCAAGCGGGCAGGGCCACTGAAGCTTTCTTT. It is translated as CASSQAGRATEAFF. The chain joins TRBV3-1 (or the pseudogene TRBV3-2) to TRBJ1-1; D may be TRBD1 (5 bases). The CDR3 totals 14 residues. CDR1 and CDR2 from the germline V gene are LGHDT and YNNKEL (reference sequence). The V gene lost 1 base and the J gene lost 4 bases, with 10 bases spanning the gap.

In this sample, this clone turned up once. The J gene is TRBJ1-5, the V gene TRBV28, with 9 bases matching TRBD1. The CDR3 runs 17 residues. The germline V gene encodes CDR1 MDHEN and CDR2 SYDVKM. V lost 0 bases and J lost 1; bases outside the gene matches: 4. CDR3 DNA sequence: TGTGCCAGCAGTTTATGGTCCGGACAGGGGAGCAATCAGCCCCAGCATTTT. Protein product: CASSLWSGQGSNQPQHF.

This chain connects TRBV11-3 to TRBJ1-2; 9 nucleotides match TRBD1. The CDR3 is made up of 14 amino acids. Germline V gene lookup returns CDR1 SGHNT and CDR2 YENEEA. The junction had 6 bases not matched to a gene; V was cut back by 5 bases and J by 5 bases. The chain's CDR3 is CASSRQGGLYGYTF. CDR3 DNA sequence: TGTGCCAGCAGCCGACAGGGGGGCCTGTATGGCTACACCTTC.

The rearrangement joins TRBV19 to TRBJ1-2; no definite D call. CDR1 LNHDA and CDR2 SQIVND come from the germline V gene (reference sequence). The V gene lost 4 bases and the J gene lost 5 bases, with 11 bases spanning the gap. CDR3 size: 13 residues. CDR3 sequence (DNA): TGTGCCAGTAGTAGGCATACGAAGTATGGCTACACCTTC. This codes for CASSRHTKYGYTF.

This chain uses TRBV4-3 with TRBJ2-1; D might be TRBD2 (5 bases). Germline CDR1 is LGHNA and CDR2 is YSLEER. The germline V and J ends were trimmed by 0 bases and 6 bases, with 18 bases remaining between them. This CDR3 is built from 17 residues. The CDR3 DNA sequence: TGCGCCAGCAGCCAAGATTCTCGCGGGCCTCGGTTCAATGAGCAGTTCTTC. This translates into CASSQDSRGPRFNEQFF.

This clone was observed once. The chain links TRBV9 to TRBJ2-3, with a tentative D call TRBD1 (6 bases). Per germline, CDR1 SGDLS and CDR2 YYNGEE. V dropped 0 bases and J dropped 7 bases, with 27 bases sitting between them. CDR3 size: 19 residues. The CDR3 protein is CASSVATGTLSRGQNTQYF. The DNA for the CDR3 is TGTGCCAGCAGCGTAGCTACGGGTACCCTATCCAGGGGACAAAATACGCAGTATTTT.

The gene calls are TRBV3-1 (or the pseudogene TRBV3-2) and TRBJ2-5; no clear D gene. CDR1 and CDR2 (germline): LGHDT, YNNKEL (reference sequence). The CDR3 loop spans 12 amino acids. Trimming pared 1 base from V and 13 bases from J, leaving 13 bases between. The CDR3 loop is CASSQAMGIVYF. The CDR3 DNA reads as TGTGCCAGCAGCCAAGCGATGGGCATTGTGTACTTC.

This clone occurred once. The chain joins TRBV24-1 to TRBJ2-2; weak D call: TRBD1 (6 bases). Germline CDR1 is KGHDR and CDR2 is SFDVKD. V was pared by 7 bases and J by 0 bases, with 11 bases between. The CDR3 totals 15 residues. CDR3 nucleotides: TGTGCCACCAGAACCAGGGGTTCGAACACCGGGGAGCTGTTTTTT. Its protein is CATRTRGSNTGELFF.

This chain uses TRBV9 with TRBJ1-2, with TRBD1 identical over 7 bases. V was clipped by 3 bases and J by 0 bases; unmatched bases: 8. The CDR3 runs 16 residues. Germline assignment: CDR1 SGDLS and CDR2 YYNGEE. The CDR3 DNA reads as TGTGCCAGCAGCGGAGAGGGACAGAAATCTAACTATGGCTACACCTTC. It is translated as CASSGEGQKSNYGYTF. The entire variable domain, with the rest obtained from reference TRBV9 and TRBJ1-2, is as follows: DSGVTQTPKHLITATGQRVTLRCSPRSGDLSVYWYQQSLDQGLQFLIQYYNGEERAKGNILERFSAQQFPDLHSELNLSSLELGDSALYFCASSGEGQKSNYGYTFGSGTRLTVV.

This sequence joins TRBV5-5 and TRBJ2-1, with unresolved D. Trimming removed 2 bases from V and 0 bases from J, with 6 bases in between. CDR1 is SGHKS, CDR2 YYEKEE, per germline (reference sequence). The CDR3 loop spans 14 amino acids. The CDR3 region has the DNA TGTGCCAGCAGCTTCCCTAGCTCCTACAATGAGCAGTTCTTC. This codes for CASSFPSSYNEQFF.

The chain carries TRBV12-5 and TRBJ2-2; D call uncertain. Between the trimmed V and J ends, which lost 3 bases and 7 bases, there was a span of 3 bases. The CDR3 runs to 11 residues. Germline values: CDR1 LGHNT, CDR2 FRNRAP. CDR3 amino acids: CASGLLGELFF. The CDR3 coding sequence is TGTGCTAGTGGTTTACTCGGGGAGCTGTTTTTT.